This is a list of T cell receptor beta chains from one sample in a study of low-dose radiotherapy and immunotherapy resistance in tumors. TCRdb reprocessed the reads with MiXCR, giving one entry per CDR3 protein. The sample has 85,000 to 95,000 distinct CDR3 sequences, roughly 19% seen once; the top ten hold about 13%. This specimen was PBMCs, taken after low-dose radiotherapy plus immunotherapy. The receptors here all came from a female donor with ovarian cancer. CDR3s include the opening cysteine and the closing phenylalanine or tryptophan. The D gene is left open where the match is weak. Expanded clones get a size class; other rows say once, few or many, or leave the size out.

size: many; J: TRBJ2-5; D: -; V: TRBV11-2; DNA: TGTGCCAGCAGCTTAGCTCGGACACGAGAAGAGACCCAGTACTTC; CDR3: CASSLARTREETQYF
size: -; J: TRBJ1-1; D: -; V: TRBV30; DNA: TGTGCCTGGAGACAGGGTGAAGGAGCTTTCTTT; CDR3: CAWRQGEGAFF
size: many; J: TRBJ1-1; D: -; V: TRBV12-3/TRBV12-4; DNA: TGTGCCAGCAGTCGTAGAACTGAAGCTTTCTTT; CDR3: CASSRRTEAFF
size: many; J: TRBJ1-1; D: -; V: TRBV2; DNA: TGTGCCAGCAGTGAAGGCCGGGGTGAAGCTTTCTTT; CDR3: CASSEGRGEAFF
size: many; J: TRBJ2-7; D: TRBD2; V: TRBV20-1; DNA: TGCAGTGCTTTGACCCCGGGACTAACAACCTACGAGCAGTACTTC; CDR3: CSALTPGLTTYEQYF
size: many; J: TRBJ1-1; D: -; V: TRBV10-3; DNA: TGTGCCATCAGTGAGGAGGGAAAGGCCACTGAAGCTTTCTTT; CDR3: CAISEEGKATEAFF
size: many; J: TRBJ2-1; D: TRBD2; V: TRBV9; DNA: TGTGCCAGCAGCAAGGGACTAGGGCAGTTCTTC; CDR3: CASSKGLGQFF
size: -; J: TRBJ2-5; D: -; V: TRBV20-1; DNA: TGCAGTGCTCAAAACTATCAAGAGACCCAGTACTTC; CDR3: CSAQNYQETQYF
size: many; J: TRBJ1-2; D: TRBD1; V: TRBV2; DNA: TGTGCCAGCAGCCAACAGGGGGATGGCTATGGCTACACCTTC; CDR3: CASSQQGDGYGYTF
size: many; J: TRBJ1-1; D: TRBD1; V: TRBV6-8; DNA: TGTGCCAGCAGTTACGGACAGGGACCCTTGAACACTGAAGCTTTCTTT; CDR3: CASSYGQGPLNTEAFF
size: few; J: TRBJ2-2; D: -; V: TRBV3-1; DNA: TGTGCCAGCAGCCAAGTCGGGACCGGGGAGCTGTTTTTT; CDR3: CASSQVGTGELFF
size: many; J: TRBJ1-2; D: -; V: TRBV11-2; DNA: TGTGCCAGCAGTCTAGTGGGAACAGGCCGCCTAACCAACTATGGCTACACCTTC; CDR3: CASSLVGTGRLTNYGYTF
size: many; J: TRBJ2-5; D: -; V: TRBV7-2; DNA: TGTGCCAGCAGCTTAGCGGCGCGGGGCGGGGGCCCACCTGTTCAAGAGACCCAGTACTTC; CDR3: CASSLAARGGGPPVQETQYF
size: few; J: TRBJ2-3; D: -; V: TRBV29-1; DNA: TGCAGCGCCGACGGGAGCCCGAGTGGCACAGATACGCAGTATTTT; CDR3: CSADGSPSGTDTQYF
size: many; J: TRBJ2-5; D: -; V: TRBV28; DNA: TGTGCCAGCAGTTTTGGGTGGTTCAGGCAACGGGGAGAGACCCAGTACTTC; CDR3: CASSFGWFRQRGETQYF
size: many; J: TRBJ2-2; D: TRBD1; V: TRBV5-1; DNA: TGCGCCAGCAGCTTGACAGGGGGCACCGGGGAGCTGTTTTTT; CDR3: CASSLTGGTGELFF
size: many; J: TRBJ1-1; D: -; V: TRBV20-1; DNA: TGCAGTGCTTCGCGGGGGGCTGAAGCTTTCTTT; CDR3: CSASRGAEAFF
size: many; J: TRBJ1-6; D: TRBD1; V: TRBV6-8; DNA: TGTGCCAGCAGTTACGGGGGACAGGACTCACCCCTCCACTTT; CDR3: CASSYGGQDSPLHF
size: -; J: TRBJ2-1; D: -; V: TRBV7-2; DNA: TGTGCCAGCAGCTTAGGACTAGGAGGGGTCTACAATGAGCAGTTCTTC; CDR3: CASSLGLGGVYNEQFF
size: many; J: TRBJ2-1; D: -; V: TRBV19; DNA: TGTGCCAGTAGTCCCCGCCGTCGTAGTGTCGAGCAGTTCTTC; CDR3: CASSPRRRSVEQFF
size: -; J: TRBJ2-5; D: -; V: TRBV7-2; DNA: TGTGCCAGCAGCTTTCAGGGAGCAGGAGAGACCCAGTACTTC; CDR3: CASSFQGAGETQYF
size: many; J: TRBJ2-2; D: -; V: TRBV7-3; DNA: TGTGCCAGCAGCTTAAGCCCCGGCCCCACAGGGGGGGAGCTGTTTTTT; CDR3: CASSLSPGPTGGELFF
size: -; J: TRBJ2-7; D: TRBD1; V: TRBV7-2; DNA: TGTGCCAGCAGCTTAGAGGGGGCGTTGGGTGCCGAGCAGTACTTC; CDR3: CASSLEGALGAEQYF
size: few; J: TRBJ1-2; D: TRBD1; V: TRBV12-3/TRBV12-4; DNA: TGTGCCAGCAGTTTCAGAGGGGGCGCGGCTAACTATGGCTACACCTTC; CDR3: CASSFRGGAANYGYTF
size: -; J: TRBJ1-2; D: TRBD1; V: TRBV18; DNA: TGTGCCAGCTCACCACGGCAGGGGGAGTTTGATGGCTACACCTTC; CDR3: CASSPRQGEFDGYTF
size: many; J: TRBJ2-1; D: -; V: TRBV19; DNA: TGTGCCAGTAGTATAGCAGCGAGAGGCGATGAGCAGTTCTTC; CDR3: CASSIAARGDEQFF
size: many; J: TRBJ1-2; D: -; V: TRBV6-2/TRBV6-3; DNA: TGTGCCAGCAGTTTACCGGGACGCTACACCTTC; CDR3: CASSLPGRYTF
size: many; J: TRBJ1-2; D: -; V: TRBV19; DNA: TGTGCCAGTTCGCCCGCCACGACAGGTCCCCCCTACACCTTC; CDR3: CASSPATTGPPYTF
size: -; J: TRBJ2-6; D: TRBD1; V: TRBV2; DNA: TGTGCCAGCAGTACAGGGGGCTCTGGGGCCAACGTCCTGACTTTC; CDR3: CASSTGGSGANVLTF
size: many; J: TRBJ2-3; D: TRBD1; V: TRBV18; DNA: TGTGCCAGCTCACTGGTACAGGGGGCGACAGATACGCAGTATTTT; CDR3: CASSLVQGATDTQYF
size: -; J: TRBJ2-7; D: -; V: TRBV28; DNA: TGTGCCAGCAGTAGTGTGACGGGGACCGCCTACGAGCAGTACTTC; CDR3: CASSSVTGTAYEQYF
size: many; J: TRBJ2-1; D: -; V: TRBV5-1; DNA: TGCGCCAGCAGCTCCGGTGGAGGGGCCTACAATGAGCAGTTCTTC; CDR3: CASSSGGGAYNEQFF
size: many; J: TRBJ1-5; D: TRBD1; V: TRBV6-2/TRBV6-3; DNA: TGTGCCAGCAGTTTATCGACAGGGGGCAATCAGCCCCAGCATTTT; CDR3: CASSLSTGGNQPQHF
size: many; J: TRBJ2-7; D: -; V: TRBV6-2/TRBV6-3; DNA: TGTGCCAGCAGTTACCAGGGAAGCGAGCAGTACTTC; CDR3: CASSYQGSEQYF
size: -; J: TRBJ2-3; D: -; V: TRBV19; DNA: TGTGCCAGTAGCCCCGCCAGTGGGGCTGGTGTTAGCACAGATACGCAGTATTTT; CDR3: CASSPASGAGVSTDTQYF
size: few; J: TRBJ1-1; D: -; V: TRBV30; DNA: TGTGCCTGGAGCCTGAGAATGAACACTGAAGCTTTCTTT; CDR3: CAWSLRMNTEAFF
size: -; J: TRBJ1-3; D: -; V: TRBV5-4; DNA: TGTGCCAGCAGCTTGGGGGTCATCGCCTCTGGAAACACCATATATTTT; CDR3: CASSLGVIASGNTIYF
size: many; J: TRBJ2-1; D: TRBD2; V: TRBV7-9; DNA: TGTGCCAGCAGCTTACGGGGGGGAGCGGCCCTTTACAATGAGCAGTTCTTC; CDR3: CASSLRGGAALYNEQFF
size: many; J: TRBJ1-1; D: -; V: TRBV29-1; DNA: TGCAGCGTTGACAGGGGAGGAACTGAAGCTTTCTTT; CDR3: CSVDRGGTEAFF
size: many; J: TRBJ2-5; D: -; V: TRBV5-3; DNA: TGTGCCAGCAGCTCCGGTGTTAGGATAAAAGAGACCCAGTACTTC; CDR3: CASSSGVRIKETQYF
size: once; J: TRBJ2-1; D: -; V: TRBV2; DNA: TGTGCCACCTCACCGGGCCGCGGGTTCAATGAGCAGTTCTTC; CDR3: CATSPGRGFNEQFF
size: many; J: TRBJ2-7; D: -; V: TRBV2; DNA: TGTGCCAGCAGTGAAAGTCAGGGACGGACCTACGAGCAGTACTTC; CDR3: CASSESQGRTYEQYF
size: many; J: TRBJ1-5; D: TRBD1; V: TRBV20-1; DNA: TGCAGTGCGAGATGGACAGGAGATCAGCCCCAGCATTTT; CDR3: CSARWTGDQPQHF
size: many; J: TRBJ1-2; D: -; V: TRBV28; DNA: TGTGCCAGCAGTTCCCACTTGGGGTCTTTGAACTATGGCTACACCTTC; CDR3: CASSSHLGSLNYGYTF
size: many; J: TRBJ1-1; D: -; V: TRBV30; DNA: TGTGCCTGGAGTGTAAGGGGTGGTGAGACTGAAGCTTTCTTT; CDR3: CAWSVRGGETEAFF
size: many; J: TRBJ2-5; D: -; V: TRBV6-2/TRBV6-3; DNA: TGTGCCACTTACAGTTTAGCGCCACAAGAGACCCAGTACTTC; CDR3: CATYSLAPQETQYF
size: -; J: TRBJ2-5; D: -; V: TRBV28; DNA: TGTGCCAGCAGTTTGACGCGGCCGTACCATGTGAGCCAGTACTTC; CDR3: CASSLTRPYHVSQYF
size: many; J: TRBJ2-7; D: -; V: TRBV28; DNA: TGTGCCAGCAGTCCGGACAGACAGGCCATTTACGAGCAGTACTTC; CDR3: CASSPDRQAIYEQYF
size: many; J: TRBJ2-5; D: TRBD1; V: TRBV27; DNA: TGTGCCACCAGTGATTCAGGCGGGACAGGGCAACGGCAGACCCAGTACTTC; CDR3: CATSDSGGTGQRQTQYF
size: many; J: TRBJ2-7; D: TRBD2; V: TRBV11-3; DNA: TGTGCCAGCAGCATGCATAGCGGGAGCGGCTCGGAGCAGTACTTC; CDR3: CASSMHSGSGSEQYF
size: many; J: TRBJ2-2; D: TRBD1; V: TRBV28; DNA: TGTGCCAGCAGTTTATGGGGTCTCGGCAGGGGGCCTGGGGAGCTGTTTTTT; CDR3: CASSLWGLGRGPGELFF
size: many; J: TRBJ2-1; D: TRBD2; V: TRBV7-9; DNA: TGTGCCAGCAGCCGCGCTAGCGGGGGGTACAATGAGCAGTTCTTC; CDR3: CASSRASGGYNEQFF